These 9 T cell receptor beta chains originate from one sample sequenced in a study of blood T cell repertoires in COVID-19. Clones were sequenced by immunoSEQ multiplex PCR, and TCRdb holds only the in-frame ones, with some missing. The sample has roughly 200,000 clones, more than 80% seen once. Sequencing input: PBMCs or T cells enriched from blood (not recorded which). These receptors originate from a man between 35 and 55 years old who had recovered from COVID-19.

The chain employs TRBV27 and TRBJ1-5; TRBD1 agrees at 8 bases. The CDR3 sequence is 15 residues long. Germline lookup yields CDR1 MNHEY and CDR2 SMNVEV (reference sequence). J was trimmed by 0 bases and V by 4 bases; bases with no gene match: 2. The CDR3 spells CASSWTGNSNQPQHF. DNA for the CDR3: TGTGCCAGCAGTTGGACAGGGAATAGCAATCAGCCCCAGCATTTT.

This chain links TRBV27 with TRBJ1-6; no firm D call. Trimming stripped 3 bases from V and 7 bases from J, with 10 bases between. The germline V gene encodes CDR1 MNHEY and CDR2 SMNVEV (reference sequence). The length of the CDR3 is 14 residues. The CDR3 is CASSLPRFNSPLHF. In DNA, the CDR3 is TGTGCCAGCAGTTTGCCCAGATTCAATTCACCCCTCCACTTT.

The genes are TRBV28 and TRBJ1-4; tentatively, D is TRBD1 (6 bases). The V gene lost 6 bases and the J gene lost 7 bases, with 18 bases spanning the gap. This CDR3 has 15 amino acids. Germline lookup yields CDR1 MDHEN and CDR2 SYDVKM. CDR3 DNA: TGTGCCAGCAGATCCCCTCAGACAGGTGGTGAAAAACTGTTTTTT. Translated, it gives CASRSPQTGGEKLFF. Looking up the rest from reference TRBV28 and TRBJ1-4 gives the full variable domain: DVKVTQSSRYLVKRTGEKVFLECVQDMDHENMFWYRQDPGLGLRLIYFSYDVKMKEKGDIPEGYSVSREKKERFSLILESASTNQTSMYLCASRSPQTGGEKLFFGSGTQLSVL.

CDR3 protein: CASSLGSGVVNEQFF. CDR3 nucleotide sequence: TGTGCCAGCAGTTTAGGGAGCGGGGTGGTGAATGAGCAGTTCTTC. V usage is TRBV27 and J usage is TRBJ2-1, with TRBD2 matching 7 bases. V gave up 2 bases and J gave up 7 bases; unmatched junction bases: 8. There are 15 residues in the CDR3. Germline V gene sequence: CDR1 MNHEY, CDR2 SMNVEV (reference sequence).

This rearrangement joins TRBV7-9 to TRBJ2-1, with TRBD1 matching 10 bases. Unmatched junction bases numbered 10, after V lost 2 bases and J lost 9 bases. Germline CDR1 SEHNR, CDR2 FQNEAQ (reference sequence). The CDR3 consists of 16 residues. The chain's CDR3 is CASSLSLLTGGSEQFF. The CDR3 region has the DNA TGTGCCAGCAGCTTATCCCTATTGACAGGGGGCAGTGAGCAGTTCTTC.

The chain has TRBV14 and TRBJ1-6; D is ambiguous. The CDR3 loop spans 13 amino acids. V shed 1 base and J shed 10 bases, with 8 bases lying between them. The germline V gene has CDR1 SGHDN and CDR2 FVKESK. The CDR3 region has the DNA TGTGCCAGCAGCCAAGTCCCTCTGTCACCCCTCCACTTT. It yields the protein CASSQVPLSPLHF.

This clone was seen a single time. The rearrangement links TRBV2 to TRBJ2-1; 16 bases are a match to TRBD2. J lost 9 bases, V lost 5 bases, and 7 bases had no gene match. The CDR3 consists of 16 residues. Germline V gene data show CDR1 as SNHLY and CDR2 as FYNNEI. The CDR3 here is CASSPSGTSGRVEQFF. CDR3 coding DNA: TGTGCCAGCAGTCCAAGTGGGACTAGCGGGAGGGTTGAGCAGTTCTTC.

The chain links TRBV5-4 to TRBJ1-4; 7 bases are a match to TRBD1. Looked up from germline, CDR1 is SGHNT and CDR2 is YYREEE (reference sequence). The V segment lost 4 bases and the J segment 8 bases; nucleotides outside the gene matches: 8. This CDR3 is 14 amino acids long. CDR3 DNA: TGTGCCAGCAGCGTAGGACAGGCGGGGGAAAAACTGTTTTTT. Its translation: CASSVGQAGEKLFF. The variable domain in full, completed from reference TRBV5-4 and TRBJ1-4, reads ETGVTQSPTHLIKTRGQQVTLRCSSQSGHNTVSWYQQALGQGPQFIFQYYREEENGRGNFPPRFSGLQFPNYSSELNVNALELDDSALYLCASSVGQAGEKLFFGSGTQLSVL.

This chain connects TRBV28 to TRBJ1-1, with D perhaps TRBD1 (5 bases). V lost 2 bases and J 1 base, leaving 17 bases between the germline ends. Per the germline V gene, CDR1 is MDHEN and CDR2 is SYDVKM. The CDR3 has 17 amino acids. This CDR3 is CASSLIRGASGNTEAFF. The CDR3 DNA reads as TGTGCCAGCAGTTTAATACGCGGGGCCTCGGGGAACACTGAAGCTTTCTTT.